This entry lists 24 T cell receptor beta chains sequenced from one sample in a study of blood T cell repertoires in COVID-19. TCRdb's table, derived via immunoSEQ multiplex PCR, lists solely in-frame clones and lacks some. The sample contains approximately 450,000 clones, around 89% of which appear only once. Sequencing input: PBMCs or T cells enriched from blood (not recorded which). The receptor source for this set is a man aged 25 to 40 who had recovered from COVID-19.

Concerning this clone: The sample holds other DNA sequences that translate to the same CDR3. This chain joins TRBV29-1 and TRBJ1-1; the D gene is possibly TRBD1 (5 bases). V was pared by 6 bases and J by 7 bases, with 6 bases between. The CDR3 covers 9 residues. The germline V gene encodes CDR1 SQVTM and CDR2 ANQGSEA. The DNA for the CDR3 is TGCAGCGTCACAGGTGAAGCTTTCTTT. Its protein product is CSVTGEAFF.

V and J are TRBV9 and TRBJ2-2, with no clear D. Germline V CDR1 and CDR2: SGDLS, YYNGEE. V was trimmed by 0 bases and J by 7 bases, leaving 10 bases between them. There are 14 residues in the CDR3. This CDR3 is CASSVVSSNGELFF. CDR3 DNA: TGTGCCAGCAGCGTAGTGTCGTCTAACGGGGAGCTGTTTTTT.

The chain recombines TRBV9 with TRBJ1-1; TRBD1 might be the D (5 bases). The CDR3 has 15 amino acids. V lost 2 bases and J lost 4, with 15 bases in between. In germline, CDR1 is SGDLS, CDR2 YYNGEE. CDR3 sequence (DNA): TGTGCCAGCAGCGTGCCAGGGAATGTGGGCACTGAAGCTTTCTTT. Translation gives CASSVPGNVGTEAFF.

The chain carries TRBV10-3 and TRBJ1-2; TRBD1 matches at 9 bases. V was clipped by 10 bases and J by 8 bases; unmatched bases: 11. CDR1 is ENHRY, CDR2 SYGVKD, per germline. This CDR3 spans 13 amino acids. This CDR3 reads CASRDRVNGGYTF. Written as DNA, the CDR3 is TGTGCCAGCCGGGACAGGGTGAATGGGGGCTACACCTTC.

CDR3 nucleotide sequence: TGTGCCAGCAGTACATCCTGGCTGGCTGAAGCTTTCTTT. As protein: CASSTSWLAEAFF. The J gene is TRBJ1-1, the V gene TRBV28; D is unclear. V was clipped by 5 bases and J by 6 bases, with 13 bases between them. In germline, CDR1 is MDHEN, CDR2 SYDVKM. The length of the CDR3 is 13 residues.

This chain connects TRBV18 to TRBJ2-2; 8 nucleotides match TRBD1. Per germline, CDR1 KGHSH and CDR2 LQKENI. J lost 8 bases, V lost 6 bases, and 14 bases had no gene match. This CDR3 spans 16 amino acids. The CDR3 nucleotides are TGTGCCAGCTCCCTCGGGACAGGAGCCCTCGGGGGGGAGCTGTTTTTT. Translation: CASSLGTGALGGELFF.

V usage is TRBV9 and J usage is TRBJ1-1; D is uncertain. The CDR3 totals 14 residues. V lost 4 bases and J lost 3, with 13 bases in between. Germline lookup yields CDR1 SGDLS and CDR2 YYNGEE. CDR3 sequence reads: CASSPGLWDTEAFF. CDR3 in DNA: TGTGCCAGCAGCCCAGGTCTTTGGGACACTGAAGCTTTCTTT.

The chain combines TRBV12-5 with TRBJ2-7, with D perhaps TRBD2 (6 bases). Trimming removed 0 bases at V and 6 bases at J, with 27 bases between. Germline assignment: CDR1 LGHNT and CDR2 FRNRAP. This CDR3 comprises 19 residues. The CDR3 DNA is TGTGCTAGTGGTTTGGTATACCACCCCGAGGTTGAGACGCGGGGCGAGCAGTACTTC. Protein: CASGLVYHPEVETRGEQYF.

This chain's CDR3 is CASSLKALLDVIAKNIQYF. CDR3 DNA: TGTGCCAGCAGTTTAAAGGCCCTCCTAGACGTGATAGCCAAAAACATTCAGTACTTC. The chain couples TRBV27 to TRBJ2-4; the D is unclear. CDR1 is MNHEY, CDR2 SMNVEV, per germline (reference sequence). The CDR3 is 19 residues long. V dropped 2 bases and J dropped 0 bases, with 20 bases sitting between them.

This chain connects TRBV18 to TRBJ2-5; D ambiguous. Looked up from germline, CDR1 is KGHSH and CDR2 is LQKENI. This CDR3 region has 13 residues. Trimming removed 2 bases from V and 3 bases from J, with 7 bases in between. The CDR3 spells CASSPIYKETQYF. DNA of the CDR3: TGTGCCAGCTCACCAATCTATAAAGAGACCCAGTACTTC.

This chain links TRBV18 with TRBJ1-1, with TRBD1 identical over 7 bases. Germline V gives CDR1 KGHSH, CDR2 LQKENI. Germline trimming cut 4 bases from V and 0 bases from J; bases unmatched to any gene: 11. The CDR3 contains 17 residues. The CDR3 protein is CASSRVRDRTVNTEAFF. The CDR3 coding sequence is TGTGCCAGCTCACGCGTTCGGGACAGAACCGTGAACACTGAAGCTTTCTTT.

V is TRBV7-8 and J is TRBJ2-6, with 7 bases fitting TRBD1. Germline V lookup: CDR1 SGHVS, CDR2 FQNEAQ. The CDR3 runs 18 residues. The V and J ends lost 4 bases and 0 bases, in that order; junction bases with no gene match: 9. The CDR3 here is CASSSTGLFRSGANVLTF. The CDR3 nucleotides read TGTGCCAGCAGCTCGACAGGGCTCTTCCGCTCTGGGGCCAACGTCCTGACTTTC.

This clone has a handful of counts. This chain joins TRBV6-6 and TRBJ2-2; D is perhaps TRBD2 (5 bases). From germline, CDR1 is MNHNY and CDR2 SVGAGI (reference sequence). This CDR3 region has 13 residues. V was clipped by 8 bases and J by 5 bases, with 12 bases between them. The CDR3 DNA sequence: TGTGCCAGCGAACAGAGGAGGACCGGGGAGCTGTTTTTT. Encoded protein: CASEQRRTGELFF.

The CDR3 bases are TGTGCCTGGAGTGTACCTAAGCGGGAGGGCGACGAGCAGTACTTC. Protein product: CAWSVPKREGDEQYF. The chain couples TRBV30 to TRBJ2-7; the match to TRBD2 covers 10 bases. CDR1 is GTSNPN, CDR2 SVGIG, per germline (reference sequence). J was trimmed by 5 bases and V by 0 bases; bases with no gene match: 7. The CDR3 has 15 residues.

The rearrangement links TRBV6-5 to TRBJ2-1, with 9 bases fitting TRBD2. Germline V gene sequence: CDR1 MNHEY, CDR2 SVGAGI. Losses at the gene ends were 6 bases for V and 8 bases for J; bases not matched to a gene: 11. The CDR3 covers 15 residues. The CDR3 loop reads CASRPTSGSGYEQFF. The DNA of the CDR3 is TGTGCCAGCAGGCCGACTAGCGGATCCGGTTATGAGCAGTTCTTC.

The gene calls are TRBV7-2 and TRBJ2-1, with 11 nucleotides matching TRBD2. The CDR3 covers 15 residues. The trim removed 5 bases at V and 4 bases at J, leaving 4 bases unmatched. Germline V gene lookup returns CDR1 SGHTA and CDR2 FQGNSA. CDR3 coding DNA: TGTGCCAGCAGCCCGGGACTAGCGGAATACAATGAGCAGTTCTTC. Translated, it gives CASSPGLAEYNEQFF.

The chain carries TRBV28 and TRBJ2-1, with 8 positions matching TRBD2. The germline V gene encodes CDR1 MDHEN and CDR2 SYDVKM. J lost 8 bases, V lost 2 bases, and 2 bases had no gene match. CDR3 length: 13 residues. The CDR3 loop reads CASSLGGGYEQFF. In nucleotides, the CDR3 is TGTGCCAGCAGTTTAGGCGGGGGGTATGAGCAGTTCTTC.

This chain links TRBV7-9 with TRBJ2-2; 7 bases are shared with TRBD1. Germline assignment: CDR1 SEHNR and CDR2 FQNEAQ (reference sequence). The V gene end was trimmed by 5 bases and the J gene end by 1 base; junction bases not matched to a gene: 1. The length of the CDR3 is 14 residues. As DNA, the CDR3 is TGTGCCAGCAGCCGACAGGGGAACACCGGGGAGCTGTTTTTT. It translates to CASSRQGNTGELFF.

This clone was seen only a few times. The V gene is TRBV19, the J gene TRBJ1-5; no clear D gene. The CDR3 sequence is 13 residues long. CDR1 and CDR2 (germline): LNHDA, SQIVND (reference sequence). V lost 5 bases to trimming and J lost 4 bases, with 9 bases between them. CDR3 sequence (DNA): TGTGCCAGTAGTTTGGGCCTAAATCAGCCCCAGCATTTT. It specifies CASSLGLNQPQHF.

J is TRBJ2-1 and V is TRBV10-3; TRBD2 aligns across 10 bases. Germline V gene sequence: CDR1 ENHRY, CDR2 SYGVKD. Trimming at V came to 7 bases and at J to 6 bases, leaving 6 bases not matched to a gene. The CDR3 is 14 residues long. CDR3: CAIKESSGGNEQFF. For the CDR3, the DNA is TGTGCCATCAAAGAGTCTAGCGGGGGCAATGAGCAGTTCTTC.

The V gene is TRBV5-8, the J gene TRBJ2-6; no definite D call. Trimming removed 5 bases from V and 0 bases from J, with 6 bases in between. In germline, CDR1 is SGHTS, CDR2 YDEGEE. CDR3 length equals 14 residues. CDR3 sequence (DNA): TGTGCCAGCAGTGTAATCTCTGGGGCCAACGTCCTGACTTTC. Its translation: CASSVISGANVLTF.

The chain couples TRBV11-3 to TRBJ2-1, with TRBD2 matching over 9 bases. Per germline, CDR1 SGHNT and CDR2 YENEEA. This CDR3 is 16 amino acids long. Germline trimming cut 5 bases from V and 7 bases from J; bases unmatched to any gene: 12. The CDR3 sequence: CASSLRAGGAWNEQFF. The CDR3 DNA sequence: TGTGCCAGCAGCCTTCGCGCGGGAGGGGCATGGAATGAGCAGTTCTTC.

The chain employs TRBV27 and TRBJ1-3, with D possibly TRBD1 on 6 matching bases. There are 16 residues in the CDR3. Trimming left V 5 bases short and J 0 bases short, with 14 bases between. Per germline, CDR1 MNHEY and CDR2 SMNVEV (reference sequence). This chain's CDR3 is CASSSGTPTSGNTIYF. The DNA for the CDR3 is TGTGCCAGCAGTAGCGGGACACCTACCTCTGGAAACACCATATATTTT.

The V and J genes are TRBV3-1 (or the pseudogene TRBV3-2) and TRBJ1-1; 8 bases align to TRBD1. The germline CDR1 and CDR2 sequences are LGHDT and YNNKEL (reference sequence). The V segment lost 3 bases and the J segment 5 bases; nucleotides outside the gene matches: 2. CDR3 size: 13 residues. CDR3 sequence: CASSHTGGTEAFF. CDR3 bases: TGTGCCAGCAGCCACACAGGGGGAACTGAAGCTTTCTTT.